Listed here is a single T cell receptor (beta chain). Per the germline V gene, CDR1 is SGHTA and CDR2 is FQGTGA. This CDR3 is built from 13 residues. Trimming took 8 bases from V and 5 from J; bases not matched to a gene: 6. Sequenced by immunoSEQ multiplex PCR; TCRdb stores in-frame clones only, minus some. Among roughly 250,000 clones listed, about nine tenths were seen once. This specimen comes from a study of blood T cell repertoires in COVID-19. Sequencing was done on a sample of PBMCs or T cells enriched from blood (not recorded which). This sequence originates from a woman under 30 who had recovered from COVID-19. The chain carries TRBV7-3 and TRBJ2-1; 7 nucleotides match TRBD2. CDR3 nucleotides: TGTGCCAGCTGCCTAGCGGTAAACAATGAGCAGTTCTTC. Protein sequence: CASCLAVNNEQFF.